The 24 T cell receptor beta chains reported below all come from one sample, sequenced in a study of T cell responses to AZD1222 COVID-19 vaccine. TCRdb keeps only in-frame clones here, not all; method: immunoSEQ multiplex PCR. This table holds about 130,000 clones, around 84% found once. Sequences were derived from peripheral blood, sampled on day 0 of AZD1222 vaccination. The source is an adult in good health.

In DNA, the CDR3 is TGCAGCGTTCCATACGGGACACTCTATGGCTACACCTTC. This translates into CSVPYGTLYGYTF. The chain combines TRBV29-1 with TRBJ1-2; possibly TRBD1 for D (6 bases). V lost 5 bases, J lost 4 bases, and 14 bases lay in between. The CDR3 covers 13 residues. The V gene's germline CDR1 is SQVTM and CDR2 ANQGSEA.

The chain is built from TRBV30 and TRBJ1-6; tentatively, D is TRBD1 (6 bases). V was clipped by 0 bases and J by 6 bases, with 12 bases between them. Germline lookup yields CDR1 GTSNPN and CDR2 SVGIG (reference sequence). This CDR3 has 15 amino acids. The CDR3 is CAWSVRGGSNSPLHF. In nucleotides, the CDR3 is TGTGCCTGGAGTGTACGAGGGGGATCTAATTCACCCCTCCACTTT. Full variable domain (missing parts from reference TRBV30 and TRBJ1-6): SQTIHQWPATLVQPVGSPLSLECTVEGTSNPNLYWYRQAAGRGLQLLFYSVGIGQISSEVPQNLSASRPQDRQFILSSKKLLLSDSGFYLCAWSVRGGSNSPLHFGNGTRLTVT.

J is TRBJ1-1 and V is TRBV6-1; maybe TRBD1 (6 bases). Trimming removed 2 bases at V and 5 bases at J, with 12 bases between. CDR1 and CDR2 from the germline V gene are MNHNS and SASEGT. The CDR3 runs 14 residues. The DNA of the CDR3 is TGTGCCAGCAGTGAAAGAGGAAGGGGGACTGAAGCTTTCTTT. Translating it yields CASSERGRGTEAFF.

V and J are TRBV14 and TRBJ2-7; 7 positions match TRBD1. From germline, CDR1 is SGHDN and CDR2 FVKESK. The CDR3 sequence is 15 residues long. V shed 4 bases, J shed 8 bases, and the junction held 14 bases outside the gene matches. The CDR3 DNA is TGTGCCAGCAGCCGAGACGCACCTAACAGGGGAAAGCAGTACTTC. This translates into CASSRDAPNRGKQYF.

The chain employs TRBV2 and TRBJ1-5; D is possibly TRBD1 (6 bases). The CDR3 is made up of 14 amino acids. V lost 7 bases, J lost 7 bases, and 17 bases lay in between. The germline V gene encodes CDR1 SNHLY and CDR2 FYNNEI. The DNA of the CDR3 is TGTGCCAGCACCCGAGGGGGGGATCGGCAGCCCCAGCATTTT. It codes for CASTRGGDRQPQHF.

Concerning this clone itself: One junction end disagrees with the germline gene, perhaps due to a read error. The V and J genes are TRBV5-1 and TRBJ2-1; possible D gene TRBD1, 6 bases. Germline CDR1 and CDR2: SGHRS and YFSETQ. The CDR3 runs to 12 residues. The chain's CDR3 is CASSLEGKKGVF. CDR3 DNA: TGCGCCAGCAGCTTAGAGGGGAAGAAGGGGGTCTTC.

J is TRBJ2-7 and V is TRBV19; 7 bases fit TRBD1. V lost 2 bases and J lost 4; bases outside the gene matches: 20. Germline V CDR1 and CDR2: LNHDA, SQIVND (reference sequence). CDR3 size: 19 residues. The CDR3: CASSISGGRTGIKYYEQYF. The CDR3 DNA is TGTGCCAGTAGTATATCAGGGGGAAGGACGGGTATTAAGTATTACGAGCAGTACTTC.

The rearrangement joins TRBV21-1 to TRBJ1-5; the table's D call, TRBD1, has no DNA check behind it. TRBV21-1 is an annotated pseudogene. The CDR3 loop spans 13 amino acids. The CDR3 nucleotides read TGTGCCAGCAAAGACAGGGACAATCAGCCCCAGCATTTT. This encodes CASKDRDNQPQHF.

The chain couples TRBV11-2 to TRBJ2-1; D unresolved. CDR1 is SGHAT, CDR2 FQNNGV, per germline. The V end lost 5 bases, the J end lost 7 bases, and 9 bases lay between the germline ends. The CDR3 is 12 amino acids. The CDR3 DNA reads TGTGCCAGCAGCCCCAGTGGGAATGAGCAGTTCTTC. Its protein product is CASSPSGNEQFF.

This sequence joins TRBV28 and TRBJ1-2, with D possibly matching TRBD1 (5 bases). The germline V gene has CDR1 MDHEN and CDR2 SYDVKM. V lost 7 bases and J lost 4, with 22 bases in between. The CDR3 runs to 16 residues. Here the CDR3 reads CASTPGSRGGFYGYTF. In DNA form, the CDR3 reads TGTGCCAGCACCCCGGGTAGTAGGGGAGGTTTCTATGGCTACACCTTC.

V and J are TRBV19 and TRBJ1-1; D not resolved. There are 16 residues in the CDR3. CDR1 and CDR2 from the germline V gene are LNHDA and SQIVND (reference sequence). The V end was cut by 3 bases, the J end by 1 base, with 15 bases between. In nucleotides, the CDR3 is TGTGCCAGTAGTATTGACATCTCTTGGGGGAACACTGAAGCTTTCTTT. Its translation: CASSIDISWGNTEAFF.

This clone turned up a few times. The chain carries TRBV10-3 and TRBJ1-6; possibly TRBD1 for D (5 bases). This CDR3 spans 14 amino acids. The germline gives CDR1 ENHRY, CDR2 SYGVKD. The ends were cut back, 3 bases at V and 7 bases at J, with 10 bases in the middle. The CDR3 region has the DNA TGTGCCATCAGTGAAGGGACGGACAATTCACCCCTCCACTTT. Translating it yields CAISEGTDNSPLHF.

This clone has a single count. The rearrangement joins TRBV5-1 to TRBJ2-7; D perhaps matches TRBD2 (6 bases). V was clipped by 0 bases and J by 1 base, with 8 bases between them. The CDR3 has 14 amino acids. Germline V CDR1 and CDR2: SGHRS, YFSETQ. CDR3 protein: CASSLAEGSYEQYF. CDR3 coding DNA: TGCGCCAGCAGCTTGGCGGAGGGTTCCTACGAGCAGTACTTC.

The chain links TRBV19 to TRBJ2-5; 9 bases match TRBD1. This CDR3 has 14 amino acids. The ends lost 3 bases at V and 8 bases at J; junction bases unmatched: 7. CDR1 and CDR2 (germline): LNHDA, SQIVND (reference sequence). CDR3 in amino acids: CASSIRDREYTQYF. The CDR3 region has the DNA TGTGCCAGTAGTATCCGGGACAGGGAGTATACCCAGTACTTC.

Written as DNA, the CDR3 is TGTGCCATCAAATCCTCCGGGACCGCGAATGAAAAACTGTTTTTT. Protein sequence: CAIKSSGTANEKLFF. This chain links TRBV28 with TRBJ1-4; a weak D match, TRBD1 (5 bases). The length of the CDR3 is 15 residues. The germline V gene has CDR1 MDHEN and CDR2 SYDVKM. V lost 10 bases, J lost 5 bases, and 20 bases lay in between.

This chain connects TRBV27 to TRBJ1-3, with D perhaps TRBD1 (5 bases). This CDR3 contains 16 residues. Deletions cut 2 bases from V and 3 bases from J, with 14 bases between. CDR1 and CDR2 from the germline V gene are MNHEY and SMNVEV (reference sequence). This CDR3 is CASSLTFSGLGNTIYF. The CDR3 DNA reads TGTGCCAGCAGTTTAACGTTCTCAGGGCTTGGAAACACCATATATTTT.

This clone was detected once. The J gene is TRBJ2-1, the V gene TRBV7-2; no clear D. CDR3 length: 15 residues. Trimming shortened V by 5 bases and J by 3 bases, and 14 bases separated the two germline ends. Germline-derived CDR1 and CDR2 are SGHTA and FQGNSA. DNA of the CDR3: TGTGCCAGCAGCCAATCTATAGAACGCTACAATGAGCAGTTCTTC. Amino acid sequence: CASSQSIERYNEQFF. Full variable domain (rest looked up from reference TRBV7-2 and TRBJ2-1): GAGVSQSPSNKVTEKGKDVELRCDPISGHTALYWYRQSLGQGLEFLIYFQGNSAPDKSGLPSDRFSAERTGGSVSTLTIQRTQQEDSAVYLCASSQSIERYNEQFFGPGTRLTVL.

The chain uses TRBV30 and TRBJ1-6, with 7 bases matching TRBD1. Germline values: CDR1 GTSNPN, CDR2 SVGIG (reference sequence). Trimming cost V 3 bases and J 8 bases; bases outside gene matches: 7. The CDR3 extends over 14 amino acids. The CDR3 is CAWSQPGGDSPLHF. The DNA of the CDR3 is TGTGCCTGGAGCCAACCAGGGGGGGATTCACCCCTCCACTTT. Together with reference TRBV30 and TRBJ1-6, the CDR3 gives the full variable domain: SQTIHQWPATLVQPVGSPLSLECTVEGTSNPNLYWYRQAAGRGLQLLFYSVGIGQISSEVPQNLSASRPQDRQFILSSKKLLLSDSGFYLCAWSQPGGDSPLHFGNGTRLTVT.

The genes are TRBV10-3 and TRBJ1-1; no firm D call. The germline V and J ends were trimmed by 5 bases and 6 bases, with 7 bases remaining between them. The CDR3 consists of 11 residues. Germline V lookup: CDR1 ENHRY, CDR2 SYGVKD. CDR3 loop: CAISSLSEAFF. CDR3 in DNA: TGTGCCATCAGTTCCCTATCTGAAGCTTTCTTT.

The chain couples TRBV19 to TRBJ2-1; D is unclear. Germline CDR1 and CDR2: LNHDA and SQIVND (reference sequence). The V end lost 8 bases, the J end lost 0 bases, and 14 bases lay between the germline ends. CDR3 length: 15 residues. This CDR3 reads CASSLKGTSYNEQFF. CDR3 bases: TGTGCCAGTTCTCTTAAAGGTACCTCCTACAATGAGCAGTTCTTC. Full variable domain (missing parts from reference TRBV19 and TRBJ2-1): DGGITQSPKYLFRKEGQNVTLSCEQNLNHDAMYWYRQDPGQGLRLIYYSQIVNDFQKGDIAEGYSVSREKKESFPLTVTSAQKNPTAFYLCASSLKGTSYNEQFFGPGTRLTVL.

This clone was recorded only once. The V call is TRBV25-1, the J call TRBJ1-2; D not resolved. The V gene lost 2 bases and the J gene lost 2 bases, with 12 bases spanning the gap. CDR3 length equals 15 residues. Germline lookup yields CDR1 MGHDK and CDR2 SYGVNS. The CDR3 DNA reads TGTGCCAGCAGTGAAGCTGGGCGGGGAAACTATGGCTACACCTTC. As protein: CASSEAGRGNYGYTF.

The chain couples TRBV5-4 to TRBJ1-1; D unclear. In germline, CDR1 is SGHNT, CDR2 YYREEE (reference sequence). V was pared by 0 bases and J by 5 bases, with 20 bases between. CDR3 length: 17 residues. The CDR3 is CASSLVSQALYKTEAFF. For the CDR3, the DNA is TGTGCCAGCAGCTTGGTGTCCCAGGCCCTTTATAAGACTGAAGCTTTCTTT.

This chain uses TRBV6-5 with TRBJ2-7; 7 nucleotides match TRBD2. CDR1 MNHEY and CDR2 SVGAGI come from the germline V gene. V was clipped by 3 bases and J by 2 bases; unmatched bases: 7. This CDR3 contains 15 residues. CDR3 DNA: TGTGCCAGCAGTTATCAGCGGGGTCGGACCTACGAGCAGTACTTC. Its protein product is CASSYQRGRTYEQYF.

V usage is TRBV5-1 and J usage is TRBJ1-3, with 7 nucleotides matching TRBD1. From germline, CDR1 is SGHRS and CDR2 YFSETQ. Germline trimming cut 4 bases from V and 8 bases from J; bases unmatched to any gene: 12. CDR3 length: 15 amino acids. CDR3 in amino acids: CASSREGAPGDTIYF. CDR3 DNA: TGCGCCAGCAGCAGGGAGGGGGCCCCAGGGGACACCATATATTTT.